This T cell receptor beta chain was documented in a study of T cell repertoires in cytomegalovirus infection. At the level of the study: An indication of both CMV infection and matching HLA type came from public TCR beta signatures.

CDR1 is ENHRY and CDR2 is SYGVKD in the germline V gene. The CDR3 spans 15 residues. The V end was cut by 0 bases, the J end by 2 bases, with 8 bases between. In this sample, this clonotype turned up many times. Its antigen is not known. TCRdb re-derived calls from the reads in MiXCR, one entry per CDR3 protein. The table records approximately 500,000 distinct CDR3 sequences, about 17% of them present only once. The study's findings and limits: Across the ex vivo response, the dominant clonotypes were HLA-C-restricted CMV-specific TCR beta clonotypes. Summed public TCR beta family frequency identified CMV carriers bearing the relevant HLA.

The chain recombines TRBV10-3 with TRBJ1-3; unclear D gene. The sequence came from a human donor in good health (CMV status not recorded). Some clones in this sample may be carry-over from other donors' samples. Source material: CD8+ T cells from PBMCs. CDR3: CAISESKRAGNTIYF. The CDR3 bases are TGTGCCATCAGTGAGTCGAAAAGGGCTGGAAACACCATATATTTT.